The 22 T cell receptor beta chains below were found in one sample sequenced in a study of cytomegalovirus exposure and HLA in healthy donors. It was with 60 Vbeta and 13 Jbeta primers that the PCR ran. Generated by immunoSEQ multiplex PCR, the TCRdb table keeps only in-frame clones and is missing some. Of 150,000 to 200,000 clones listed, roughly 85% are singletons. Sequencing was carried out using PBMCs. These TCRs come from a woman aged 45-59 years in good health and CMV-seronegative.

CDR3 loop: CASSQDWRGGYEQYF. CDR3 coding DNA: TGTGCCAGCAGCCAAGATTGGCGGGGGGGGTACGAGCAGTACTTC. The chain recombines TRBV4-2 with TRBJ2-7; 9 bases are a match to TRBD2. Germline-derived CDR1 and CDR2 are LGHNA and YNFKEQ. The CDR3 has 15 residues. Trimming removed 0 bases from V and 4 bases from J; junction bases left unmatched: 4.

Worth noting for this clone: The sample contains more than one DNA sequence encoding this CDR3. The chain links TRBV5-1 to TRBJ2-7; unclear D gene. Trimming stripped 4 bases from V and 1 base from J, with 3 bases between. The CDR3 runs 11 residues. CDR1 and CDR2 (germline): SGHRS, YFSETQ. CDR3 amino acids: CASSQSYEQYF. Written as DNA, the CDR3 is TGCGCCAGCAGCCAATCCTACGAGCAGTACTTC.

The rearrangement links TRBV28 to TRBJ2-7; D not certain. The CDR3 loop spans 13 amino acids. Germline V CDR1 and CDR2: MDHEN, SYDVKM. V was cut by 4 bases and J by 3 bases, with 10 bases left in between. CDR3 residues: CASSSLNSYEQYF. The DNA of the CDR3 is TGTGCCAGCAGTTCCCTTAACAGCTACGAGCAGTACTTC.

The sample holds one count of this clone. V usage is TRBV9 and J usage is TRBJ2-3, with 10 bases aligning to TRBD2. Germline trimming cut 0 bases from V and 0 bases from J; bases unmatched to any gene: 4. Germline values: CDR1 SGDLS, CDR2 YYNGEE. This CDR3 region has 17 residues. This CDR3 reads CASSVEREGPSTDTQYF. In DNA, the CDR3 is TGTGCCAGCAGCGTAGAGCGGGAGGGCCCTAGCACAGATACGCAGTATTTT.

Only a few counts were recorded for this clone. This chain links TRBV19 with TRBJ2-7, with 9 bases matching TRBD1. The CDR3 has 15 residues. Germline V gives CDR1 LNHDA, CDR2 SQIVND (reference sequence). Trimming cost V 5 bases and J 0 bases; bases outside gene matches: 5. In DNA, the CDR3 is TGTGCCAGTAGTCCGGACAGGGGCCTCTCCTACGAGCAGTACTTC. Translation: CASSPDRGLSYEQYF. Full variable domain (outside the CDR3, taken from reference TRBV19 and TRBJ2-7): DGGITQSPKYLFRKEGQNVTLSCEQNLNHDAMYWYRQDPGQGLRLIYYSQIVNDFQKGDIAEGYSVSREKKESFPLTVTSAQKNPTAFYLCASSPDRGLSYEQYFGPGTRLTVT.

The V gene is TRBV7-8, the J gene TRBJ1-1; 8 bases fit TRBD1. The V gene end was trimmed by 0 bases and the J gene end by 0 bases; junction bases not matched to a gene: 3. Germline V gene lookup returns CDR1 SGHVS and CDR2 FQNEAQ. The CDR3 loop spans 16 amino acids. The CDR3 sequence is CASSLAKTGVNTEAFF. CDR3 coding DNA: TGTGCCAGCAGCTTAGCTAAGACAGGGGTGAACACTGAAGCTTTCTTT.

CDR3 protein: CATSRFTGNEQFF. As DNA, the CDR3 is TGTGCCACCAGCAGATTCACAGGGAATGAGCAGTTCTTC. The chain carries TRBV15 and TRBJ2-1, with D tentatively TRBD1 (6 bases). The germline V gene encodes CDR1 LNHNV and CDR2 YYDKDF (reference sequence). This CDR3 contains 13 residues. Between the trimmed V and J ends, which lost 2 bases and 7 bases, there was a span of 9 bases.

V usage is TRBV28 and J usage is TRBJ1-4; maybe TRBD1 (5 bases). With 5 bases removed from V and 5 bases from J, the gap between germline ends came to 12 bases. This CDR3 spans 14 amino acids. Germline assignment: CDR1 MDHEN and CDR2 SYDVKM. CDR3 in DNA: TGTGCCAGCAGTGGGGCACCGAGGAATGAAAAACTGTTTTTT. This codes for CASSGAPRNEKLFF.

For the CDR3, the DNA is TGTGCCAGCAGGGTCCTAGGGACCGCGGGGGAGACCCAGTACTTC. Translation gives CASRVLGTAGETQYF. V and J are TRBV7-8 and TRBJ2-5; tentatively, D is TRBD2 (6 bases). CDR3 length: 15 residues. V was cut by 6 bases and J by 5 bases, with 19 bases left in between. The germline CDR1 and CDR2 sequences are SGHVS and FQNEAQ.

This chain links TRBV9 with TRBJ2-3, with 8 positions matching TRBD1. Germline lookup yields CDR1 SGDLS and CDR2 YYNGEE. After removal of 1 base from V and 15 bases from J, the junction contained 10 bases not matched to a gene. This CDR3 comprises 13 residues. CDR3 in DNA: TGTGCCAGCAGCGTACCCCCCTTGGACAGGGTATATTTT. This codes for CASSVPPLDRVYF.

The CDR3 bases are TGTGCCAGCAGTTACTCGACAGGGGAGGCCTATGGCTACACCTTC. Protein product: CASSYSTGEAYGYTF. The chain recombines TRBV6-6 with TRBJ1-2; 8 nucleotides line up with TRBD1. The CDR3 spans 15 residues. V was clipped by 0 bases and J by 4 bases; unmatched bases: 4. CDR1 MNHNY and CDR2 SVGAGI come from the germline V gene (reference sequence).

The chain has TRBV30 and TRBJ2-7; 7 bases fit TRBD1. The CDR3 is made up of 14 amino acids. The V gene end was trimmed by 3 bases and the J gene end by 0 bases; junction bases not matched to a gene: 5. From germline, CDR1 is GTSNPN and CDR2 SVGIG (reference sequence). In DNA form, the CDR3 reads TGTGCCTGGAGGTACGGGACAGTCTCCTACGAGCAGTACTTC. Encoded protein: CAWRYGTVSYEQYF.

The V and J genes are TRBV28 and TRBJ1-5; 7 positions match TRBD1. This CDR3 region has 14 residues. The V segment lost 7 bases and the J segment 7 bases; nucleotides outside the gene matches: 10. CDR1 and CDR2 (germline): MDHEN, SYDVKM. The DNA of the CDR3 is TGTGCCAGCATTCGAGACAGGGTACGGCAGCCCCAGCATTTT. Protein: CASIRDRVRQPQHF.

Here the CDR3 DNA reads TGTGCCAGCAGCGTAGTCGGCGGCGGCGTAGAGACCCAGTACTTC. This encodes CASSVVGGGVETQYF. The chain employs TRBV9 and TRBJ2-5; unclear D gene. Germline V gene data show CDR1 as SGDLS and CDR2 as YYNGEE. V was pared by 0 bases and J by 4 bases, with 13 bases between. The CDR3 spans 15 residues.

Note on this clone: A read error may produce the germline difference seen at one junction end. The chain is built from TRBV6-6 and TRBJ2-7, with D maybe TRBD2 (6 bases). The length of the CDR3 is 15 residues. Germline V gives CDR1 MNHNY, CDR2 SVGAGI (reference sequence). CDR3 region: CASSDSGAYSYEQYF. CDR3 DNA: TGTGCCAGCAGTGACTCGGGAGCGTACTCCTACGAGCAGTACTTC.

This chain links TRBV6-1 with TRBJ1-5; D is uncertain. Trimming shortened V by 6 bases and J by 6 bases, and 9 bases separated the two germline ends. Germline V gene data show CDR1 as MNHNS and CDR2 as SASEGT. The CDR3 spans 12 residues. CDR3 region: CASSTVRQPQHF. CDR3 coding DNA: TGTGCCAGCAGCACCGTGCGTCAGCCCCAGCATTTT.

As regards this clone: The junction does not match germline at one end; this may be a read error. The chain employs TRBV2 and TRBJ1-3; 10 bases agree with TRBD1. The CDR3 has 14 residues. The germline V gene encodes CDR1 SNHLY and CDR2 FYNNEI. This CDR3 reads CASSEVGQGPKMHF. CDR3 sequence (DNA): TGTGCCAGCAGTGAGGTGGGACAGGGGCCCAAAATGCATTTT.

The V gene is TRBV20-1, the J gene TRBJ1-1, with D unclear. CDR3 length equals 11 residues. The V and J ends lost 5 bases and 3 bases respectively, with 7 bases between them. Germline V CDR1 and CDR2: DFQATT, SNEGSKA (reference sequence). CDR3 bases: TGCAGTGCTGAAGGAGACACTGAAGCTTTCTTT. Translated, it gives CSAEGDTEAFF.

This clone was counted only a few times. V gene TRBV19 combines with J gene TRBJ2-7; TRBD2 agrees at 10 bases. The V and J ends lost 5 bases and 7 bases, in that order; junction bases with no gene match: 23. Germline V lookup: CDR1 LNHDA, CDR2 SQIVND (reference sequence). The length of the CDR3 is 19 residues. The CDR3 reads CASSQFGLAVLTAAREQYF. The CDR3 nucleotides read TGTGCCAGTAGTCAATTCGGACTAGCGGTTTTGACCGCGGCCAGGGAGCAGTACTTC.

The DNA of the CDR3 is TGTGCCATCAGTAGTAGCGGGAGGGCCGCAGATACGCAGTATTTT. Its translation is CAISSSGRAADTQYF. The chain has TRBV10-3 and TRBJ2-3; 11 positions match TRBD2. The CDR3 spans 15 residues. Germline V lookup: CDR1 ENHRY, CDR2 SYGVKD. J lost 4 bases, V lost 5 bases, and 5 bases had no gene match.

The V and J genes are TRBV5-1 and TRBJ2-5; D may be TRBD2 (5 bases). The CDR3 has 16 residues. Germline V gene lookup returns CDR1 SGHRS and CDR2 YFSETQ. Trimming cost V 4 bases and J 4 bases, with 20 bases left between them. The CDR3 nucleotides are TGCGCCAGCAGCAATAATGCGGGTGGGAGCGGAGAGACCCAGTACTTC. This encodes CASSNNAGGSGETQYF.

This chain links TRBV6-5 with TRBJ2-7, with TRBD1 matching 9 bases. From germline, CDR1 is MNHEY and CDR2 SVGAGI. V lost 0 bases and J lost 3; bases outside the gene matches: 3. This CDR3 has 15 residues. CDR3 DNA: TGTGCCAGCAGTTACTCGGACAGGGGCGGCTACGAGCAGTACTTC. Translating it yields CASSYSDRGGYEQYF.